This T cell receptor (beta chain) was sequenced for a study of cytomegalovirus exposure and HLA in healthy donors (dated by TCRdb to the late 2010s). Background for the entire study: In an earlier analysis of roughly 590 of the donors, around 300 Gb of sequence data and 120 million or so unique TCR beta sequences from roughly 190 million T cells were reported. Around 320 gigabases of sequencing data and approximately 85 million unique TCR sequences were included in an early release covering roughly 600 HLA-typed donors. The genetic ancestry cluster associated with self-reported Caucasian donors included about 81% of the roughly 360 genotyped donors. The study aimed to test whether cataloging public T cell receptors could reveal signatures of past pathogen exposure. The study used immunosequencing to profile the T cell repertoires of more than 650 subjects and linked those repertoires to cytomegalovirus serostatus. A separate validation cohort of roughly 110 different subjects was used in addition to the roughly 620-subject first cohort. The study combined high-throughput TCR immunosequencing, statistical association of individual TCRs with disease status, and machine learning to predict cytomegalovirus infection status. A later analysis re-examined previously published TCR beta repertoires from roughly 720 donors and added high-resolution HLA genotyping to investigate patterns of TCR occurrence. Rather than drawing on any new phenotypic data, the later analysis identified candidate immune exposures from TCR beta sequences and the way those sequences occurred across donors. An earlier analysis of nearly 600 of the donors applied high-throughput TCR beta sequencing to assess whether each TCR beta V gene segment acted as functional or pseudogenic. Donor age, sex, ethnicity and CMV serostatus were compiled alongside the repertoire data. A later genetic analysis used genome-wide SNP genotypes for about 65% of the roughly 670 donors, treating that subset as a discovery cohort. All discovery cohort repertoires had been generated on a single sequencing platform. Class I and class II HLA loci were covered by the typing at four-digit resolution. Typing coverage differed by locus: A, B, C, DRB1 and DQB1 were typed in roughly 629-630 donors, DQA1 in about 500, DPA1 in around 600, and DPB1 in about 450. About five DR-DQ haplotypes were treated as single units for association and clustering because of strong linkage in the cohort. Among almost 400 genotyped donors of the cohort, an average of 235,054 unique TCR beta nucleotide sequences were sequenced per donor, roughly 18% of them non-productive.

Comments on this clone: The clone's antigen remains unknown. No per-base quality is available; no much larger clone lies one base away.

Library method: the immunoSEQ multiplex PCR assay. For the multiplex PCR, a mixture combining 60 forward primers for TCR Vbeta segments and 13 reverse primers for TCR Jbeta segments was used. The CDR3 region of rearranged TCR beta genes was amplified from genomic DNA with a multiplex PCR assay. Amplified TCR beta libraries were sequenced as 87-base-pair reads on the Illumina HiSeq System. The source study handled its data this way. Across the roughly 700 repertoires, a later analysis counted some 81 million unique TCR beta chains, about 10 million of which were shared by at least two donors. Raw reads were error-corrected and collapsed into unique sequences with a nearest-neighbor algorithm that merged closely related sequences to remove PCR and sequencing errors. V, D and J gene segments were assigned by aligning CDR3 sequences to IMGT reference sequences. For a sequence to be retained, a match of at least six nucleotides to both a V gene segment and a J gene segment was required. A rearrangement was called productive if the CDR3 had no stop codons and remained in frame with V and J, and every other rearrangement was called non-productive. CDR3 was defined according to IMGT convention as the region running from the second conserved V-encoded cysteine to the conserved J-encoded phenylalanine. In an earlier analysis of just under 600 of the donors, sequences lacking an unambiguous match to a single V gene segment were excluded. In an earlier analysis of approximately 550 of the donors, V segments were called functional above 56.7% productive rearrangements and were called segregating when the between-donor standard deviation exceeded 5%. A statistical classification framework was developed to diagnose cytomegalovirus status using the catalog of TCR beta chain sequences. V and J gene assignment, in a later analysis, came from comparing TCR nucleotide sequences with IMGT/GENE-DB human TR gene sequences. The TCRdist pipeline was used in a later analysis to assign CDR3 sequences and most-parsimonious VDJ recombination scenarios. In a later analysis, every TCR beta chain was defined by the combination of its CDR3 amino acid sequence and its V-gene family, and reads without a unique V-gene family were dropped. As a way to deal with suspected cross-contamination and a sequencing artifact, a later analysis dropped 500 to 700 nucleotide sequences that were highly shared and had low generation probability. For each public chain, a later analysis derived a clonal expansion index from normalized ranks of inferred template counts within each repertoire. In a later analysis, generation probabilities were computed with a VDJ recombination model fitted to out-of-frame rearrangements, and the resulting probabilities were checked against IGoR. In a later analysis, hypergeometric tests were used to score TCR-TCR, TCR-HLA and TCR-CMV co-occurrence, with a repertoire-size bias correction applied to TCR pairs. False discovery rates were estimated in a later analysis by permuting HLA or CMV assignments 20 times. In a later analysis, co-occurring TCRs were grouped using DBSCAN, and TCRdist sequence similarity was added for clustering within HLA-allele-positive subsets. Repertoires with fewer than 30,000 or more than 120,000 public chains, plus five repertoires with anomalous nucleotide sharing, were excluded from co-occurrence clustering. Here the immuneACCESS table is served through TCRdb, limited to in-frame sequences with V and J called. Missing clones are a known gap in these copies; in checked studies unresolved V genes cover under half, and the rest lacks a known reason. For V, J and clone size, that table is used; D and trimming come from the DNA. In all, the sample holds 150,000 or so clones, and about 79% of those were seen once. Around 15% of the sample is taken by the ten largest.

The paper as a whole reports these results and caveats: Specific HLA alleles were associated with 16,951 TCR beta sequences at a false discovery rate of 0.05 in a later analysis. Most TCR sequences were observed very rarely across donors, whereas some public TCRs were present in many individuals. A further reported finding was that TCR beta sequences accurately predicted the HLA-A and HLA-B alleles for most subjects in the first cohort. According to a later analysis, most CMV-associated TCR beta chains appeared to be HLA-restricted, and the HLA associations seemed to be driven largely by CMV exposure. In a later analysis, TCR association rates were found to vary across HLA loci, with the most associated TCRs seen for DRB1 alleles and the fewest for HLA-C alleles. The sequencing pipeline was judged likely to have produced a cluster of highly shared sequence variants as a technical artifact. Cytomegalovirus status was reported to be diagnosed by the classifier with high specificity and sensitivity in both the original and validation cohorts. In an earlier analysis of around 600 of the donors, most TCR beta V segments were observed in productive rearrangements about 90% or about 30% of the time, broadly matching IMGT annotations. Sequencing depth was assumed to be roughly uniform across donors in the presence/absence analyses, though that assumption may not hold. Linkage disequilibrium might explain the correlated functional status among segregating V segments, but an unknown experimental factor could not be ruled out. A later genetic analysis reported fewer N-insertions in productive TCRs among donors in an Asian-associated ancestry cluster than the roughly 650-donor mean. When HLA alleles, especially DR and DQ, strongly co-occurred, TCR associations were difficult to assign to individual alleles. Some IMGT-functional V segments, including TRBV6-2 and TRBV6-3, could not be told apart with the 87-base-pair reads, so those segments were excluded. The authors suggested that the approach could potentially be generalized to other disease states and immunological phenotypes. The study listed 150 to 200 TCR beta chains as associated with cytomegalovirus. V-gene and J-gene trimming of TCR beta chains was associated with a missense DCLRE1C variant in a later genetic analysis, and the association was replicated in an independent cohort. Because counts were too low, 15 to 20 rarely observed V segments, including chromosome 9 orphons, were excluded from the earlier analysis of 587 of the donors. A later analysis found that HLA-associated TCR beta chains were more clonally expanded and had lower generation probabilities than equally common non-associated chains. In this cohort, only TCR beta chains were sequenced, and detectable features were limited by the absence of alpha or paired-chain data. According to a later analysis, parvovirus B19, influenza, CMV and Epstein-Barr virus appeared linked to several top co-occurrence clusters. CMV serostatus was the only immune exposure information available for the cohort. In vitro tests confirmed that a few of the cytomegalovirus-associated TCR beta chains recognize cytomegalovirus antigens. HLA typing was unavailable for some donors at each locus, so association tests used only the typed subset.

Clipping removes 7 bases from V and 5 bases from J, with 7 as the unmatched junction base count. Counted from cysteine to phenylalanine, this CDR3 has 14 amino acids. Only CDR3 DNA remains: 42 bases, in frame from the first base. For CDR1 and CDR2, the germline V gene lists SQVTM and ANQGSEA. In total, approximately 700 healthy bone marrow donors made up the cohort. At the time of sampling, all cohort members were nominally healthy, though unrecorded immune exposures were likely present. The donor tested CMV seropositive and was one of the 289 seropositive cohort members. Every donor gave a peripheral blood sample, and the peripheral blood mononuclear cells from that sample were used for TCR beta sequencing. Genomic DNA extraction from the blood cell samples was performed with the Qiagen DNeasy Blood Extraction Kit.

The source of this sequence is a man between 50 and 59 years old in good health and CMV-seropositive. What was sequenced was PBMCs. The rearrangement joined TRBV29-1 to TRBJ2-1; 11 central nucleotides agree with TRBD2. This receptor has the CDR3 CSAWGSGGDNEQFF. The DNA is TGCAGCGCCTGGGGTAGCGGGGGGGACAATGAGCAGTTCTTC.